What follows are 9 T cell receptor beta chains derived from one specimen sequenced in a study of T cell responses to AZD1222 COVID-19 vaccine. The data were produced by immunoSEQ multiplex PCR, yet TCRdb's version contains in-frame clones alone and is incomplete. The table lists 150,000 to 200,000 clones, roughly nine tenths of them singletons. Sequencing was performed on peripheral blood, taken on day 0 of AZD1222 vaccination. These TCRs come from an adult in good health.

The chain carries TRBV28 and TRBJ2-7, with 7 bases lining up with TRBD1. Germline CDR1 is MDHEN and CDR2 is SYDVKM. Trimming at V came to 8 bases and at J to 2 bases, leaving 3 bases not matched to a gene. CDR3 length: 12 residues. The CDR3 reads CASAGQAYEQYF. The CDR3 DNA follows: TGTGCCAGCGCCGGACAGGCCTACGAGCAGTACTTC.

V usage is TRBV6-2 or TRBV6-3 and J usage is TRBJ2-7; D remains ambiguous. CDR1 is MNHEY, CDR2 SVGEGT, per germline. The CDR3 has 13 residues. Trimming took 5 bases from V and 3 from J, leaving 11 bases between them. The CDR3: CASSPGELYEQYV. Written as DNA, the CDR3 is TGTGCCAGCAGTCCCGGCGAGCTCTACGAGCAGTACGTC.

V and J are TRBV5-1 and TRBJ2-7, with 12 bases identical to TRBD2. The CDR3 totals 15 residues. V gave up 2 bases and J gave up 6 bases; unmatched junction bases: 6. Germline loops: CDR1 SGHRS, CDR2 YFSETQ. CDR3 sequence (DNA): TGCGCCAGCAGCTTTGGACTAGCGGGAAGCGCCGAGCAGTACTTC. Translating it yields CASSFGLAGSAEQYF.

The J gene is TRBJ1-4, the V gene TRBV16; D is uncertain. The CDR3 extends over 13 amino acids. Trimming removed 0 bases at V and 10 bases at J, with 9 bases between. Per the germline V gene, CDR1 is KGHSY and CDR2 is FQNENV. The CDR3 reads CASSQSEAGKLFF. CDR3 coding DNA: TGTGCCAGCAGCCAATCGGAGGCGGGAAAACTGTTTTTT. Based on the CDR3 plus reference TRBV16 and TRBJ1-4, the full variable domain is GEEVAQTPKHLVRGEGQKAKLYCAPIKGHSYVFWYQQVLKNEFKFLISFQNENVFDETGMPKERFSAKCLPNSPCSLEIQATKLEDSAVYFCASSQSEAGKLFFGSGTQLSVL.

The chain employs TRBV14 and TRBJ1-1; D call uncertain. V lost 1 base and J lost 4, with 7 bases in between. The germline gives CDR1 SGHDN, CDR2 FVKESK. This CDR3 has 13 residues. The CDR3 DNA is TGTGCCAGCAGCCAAGGTTGGGGCACTGAAGCTTTCTTT. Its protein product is CASSQGWGTEAFF.

The CDR3 region is CASSFGQGGNEQFF. The CDR3 DNA reads as TGTGCCAGCAGCTTTGGTCAGGGGGGCAATGAGCAGTTCTTC. The genes are TRBV7-8 and TRBJ2-1; D might be TRBD1 (7 bases). Germline V gene lookup returns CDR1 SGHVS and CDR2 FQNEAQ. V was pared by 3 bases and J by 6 bases, with 12 bases between. CDR3 length equals 14 residues. Combining the CDR3 with reference TRBV7-8 and TRBJ2-1 gives the whole variable domain GAGVSQSPRYKVAKRGQDVALRCDPISGHVSLFWYQQALGQGPEFLTYFQNEAQLDKSGLPSDRFFAERPEGSVSTLKIQRTQQEDSAVYLCASSFGQGGNEQFFGPGTRLTVL.

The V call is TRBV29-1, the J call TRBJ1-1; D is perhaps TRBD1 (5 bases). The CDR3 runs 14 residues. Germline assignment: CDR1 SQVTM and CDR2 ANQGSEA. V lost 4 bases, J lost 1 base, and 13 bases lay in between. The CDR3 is CSVVGAGANTEAFF. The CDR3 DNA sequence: TGCAGCGTTGTTGGGGCCGGGGCGAACACTGAAGCTTTCTTT.

Written as DNA, the CDR3 is TGTGCCAGCAGCTGGGGACTAGCGGGAGTAGGTGAGCAGTTCTTC. Its protein product is CASSWGLAGVGEQFF. The rearrangement joins TRBV7-3 to TRBJ2-1; 14 positions match TRBD2. The CDR3 is 15 residues long. V trimming: 4 bases; J trimming: 9 bases; junction bases outside the gene matches: 5. Germline CDR1 is SGHTA and CDR2 is FQGTGA.

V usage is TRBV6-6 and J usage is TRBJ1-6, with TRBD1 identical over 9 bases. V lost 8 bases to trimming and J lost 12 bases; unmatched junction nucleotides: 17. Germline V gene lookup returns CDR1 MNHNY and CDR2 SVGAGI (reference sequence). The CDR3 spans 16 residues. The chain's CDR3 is CASVQRVGQGTGPLHF. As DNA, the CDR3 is TGTGCCAGCGTTCAAAGGGTTGGACAGGGGACTGGACCCCTCCACTTT.